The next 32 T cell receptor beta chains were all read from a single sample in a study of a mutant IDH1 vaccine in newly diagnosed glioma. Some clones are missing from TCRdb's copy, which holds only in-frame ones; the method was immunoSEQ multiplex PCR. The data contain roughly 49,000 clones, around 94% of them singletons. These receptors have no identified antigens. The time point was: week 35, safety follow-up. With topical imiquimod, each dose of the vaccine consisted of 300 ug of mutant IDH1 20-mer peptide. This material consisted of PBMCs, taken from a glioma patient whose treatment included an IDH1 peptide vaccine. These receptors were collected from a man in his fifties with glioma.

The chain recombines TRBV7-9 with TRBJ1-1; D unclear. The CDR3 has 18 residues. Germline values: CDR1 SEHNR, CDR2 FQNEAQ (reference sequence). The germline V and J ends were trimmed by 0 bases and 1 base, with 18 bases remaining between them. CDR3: CASSLANHDTFKNTEAFF. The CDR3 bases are TGTGCCAGCAGCTTAGCAAACCATGACACTTTCAAGAACACTGAAGCTTTCTTT.

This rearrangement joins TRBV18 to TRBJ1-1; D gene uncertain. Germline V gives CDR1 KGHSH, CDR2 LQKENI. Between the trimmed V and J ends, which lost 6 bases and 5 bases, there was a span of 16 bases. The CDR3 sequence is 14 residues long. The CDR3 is CASSVDGVETEAFF. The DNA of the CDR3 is TGTGCCAGCTCTGTTGACGGGGTTGAGACTGAAGCTTTCTTT.

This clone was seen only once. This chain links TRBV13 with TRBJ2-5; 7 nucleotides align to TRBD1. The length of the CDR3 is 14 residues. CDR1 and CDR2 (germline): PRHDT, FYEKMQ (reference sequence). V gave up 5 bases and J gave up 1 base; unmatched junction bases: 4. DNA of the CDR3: TGTGCCAGCAGCACGACAGGGACCCAAGAGACCCAGTACTTC. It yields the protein CASSTTGTQETQYF. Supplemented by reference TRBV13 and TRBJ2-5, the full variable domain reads AAGVIQSPRHLIKEKRETATLKCYPIPRHDTVYWYQQGPGQDPQFLISFYEKMQSDKGSIPDRFSAQQFSDYHSELNMSSLELGDSALYFCASSTTGTQETQYFGPGTRLLVL.

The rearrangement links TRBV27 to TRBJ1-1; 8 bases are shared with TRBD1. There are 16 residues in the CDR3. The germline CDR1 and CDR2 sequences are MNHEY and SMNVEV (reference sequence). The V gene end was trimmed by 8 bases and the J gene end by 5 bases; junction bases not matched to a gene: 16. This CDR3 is CASSKGVRGLGTEAFF. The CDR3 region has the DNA TGTGCCAGCTCAAAGGGGGTCAGGGGGCTAGGAACTGAAGCTTTCTTT.

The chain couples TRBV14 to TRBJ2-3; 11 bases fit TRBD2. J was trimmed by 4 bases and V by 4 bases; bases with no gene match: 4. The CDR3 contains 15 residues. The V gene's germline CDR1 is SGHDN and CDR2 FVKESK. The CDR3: CASSRTSGRADTQYF. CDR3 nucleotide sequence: TGTGCCAGCAGCCGTACTAGCGGGAGAGCAGATACGCAGTATTTT.

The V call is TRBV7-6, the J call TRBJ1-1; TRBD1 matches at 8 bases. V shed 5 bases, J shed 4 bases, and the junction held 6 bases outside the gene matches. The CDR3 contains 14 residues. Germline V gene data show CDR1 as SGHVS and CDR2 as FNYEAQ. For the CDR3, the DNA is TGTGCCAGCAGCCTGACAGGGGTCGGCACTGAAGCTTTCTTT. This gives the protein CASSLTGVGTEAFF. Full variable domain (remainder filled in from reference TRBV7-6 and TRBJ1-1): GAGVSQSPRYKVTKRGQDVALRCDPISGHVSLYWYRQALGQGPEFLTYFNYEAQQDKSGLPNDRFSAERPEGSISTLTIQRTEQRDSAMYRCASSLTGVGTEAFFGQGTRLTVV.

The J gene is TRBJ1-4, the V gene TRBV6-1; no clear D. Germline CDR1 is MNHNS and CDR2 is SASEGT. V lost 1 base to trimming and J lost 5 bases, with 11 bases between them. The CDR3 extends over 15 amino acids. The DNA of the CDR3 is TGTGCCAGCAGTGAAGTAGGGCCGCTCAATGAAAAACTGTTTTTT. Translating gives CASSEVGPLNEKLFF.

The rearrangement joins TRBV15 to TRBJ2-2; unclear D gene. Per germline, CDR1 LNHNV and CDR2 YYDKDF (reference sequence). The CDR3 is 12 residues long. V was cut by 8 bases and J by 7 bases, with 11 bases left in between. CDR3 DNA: TGTGCCACCGGTAATAGGGTCGGGGAGCTGTTTTTT. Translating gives CATGNRVGELFF. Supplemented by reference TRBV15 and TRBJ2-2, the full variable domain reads DAMVIQNPRYQVTQFGKPVTLSCSQTLNHNVMYWYQQKSSQAPKLLFHYYDKDFNNEADTPDNFQSRRPNTSFCFLDIRSPGLGDTAMYLCATGNRVGELFFGEGSRLTVL.

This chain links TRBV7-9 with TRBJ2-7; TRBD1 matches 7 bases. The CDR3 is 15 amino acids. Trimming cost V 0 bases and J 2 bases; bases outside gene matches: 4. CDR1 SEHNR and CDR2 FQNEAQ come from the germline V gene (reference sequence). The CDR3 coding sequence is TGTGCCAGCAGCTTAGCCCCGGGACAGACCTACGAGCAGTACTTC. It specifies CASSLAPGQTYEQYF.

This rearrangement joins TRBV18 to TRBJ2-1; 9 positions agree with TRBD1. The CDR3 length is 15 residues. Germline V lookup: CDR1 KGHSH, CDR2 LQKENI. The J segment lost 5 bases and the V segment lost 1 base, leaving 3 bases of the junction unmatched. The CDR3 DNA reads TGTGCCAGCTCACCACTGGACAGGGGTAACAATGAGCAGTTCTTC. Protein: CASSPLDRGNNEQFF.

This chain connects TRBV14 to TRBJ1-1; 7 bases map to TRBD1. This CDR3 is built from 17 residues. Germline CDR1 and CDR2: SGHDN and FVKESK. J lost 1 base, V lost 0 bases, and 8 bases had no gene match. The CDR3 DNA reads TGTGCCAGCAGCCAAGAATTTACAGGGGTTAGGAACACTGAAGCTTTCTTT. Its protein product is CASSQEFTGVRNTEAFF.

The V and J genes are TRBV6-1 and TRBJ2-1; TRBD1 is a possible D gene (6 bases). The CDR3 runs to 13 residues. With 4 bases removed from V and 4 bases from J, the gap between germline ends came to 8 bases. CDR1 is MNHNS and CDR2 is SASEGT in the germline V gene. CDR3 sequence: CASSGTVYNEQFF. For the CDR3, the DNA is TGTGCCAGCAGTGGGACAGTTTACAATGAGCAGTTCTTC.

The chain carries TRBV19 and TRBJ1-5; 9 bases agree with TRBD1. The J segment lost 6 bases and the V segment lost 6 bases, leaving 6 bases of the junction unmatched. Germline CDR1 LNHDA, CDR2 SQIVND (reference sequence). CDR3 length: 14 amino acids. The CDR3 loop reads CASRTGQGRQPQHF. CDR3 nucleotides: TGTGCCAGTAGGACTGGACAGGGGCGTCAGCCCCAGCATTTT.

CDR3 amino acids: CASSTGGTPQPQHF. CDR3 nucleotide sequence: TGTGCCAGCAGTACTGGAGGGACCCCTCAGCCCCAGCATTTT. The chain joins TRBV6-1 to TRBJ1-5; a possible D gene is TRBD1 (5 bases). This CDR3 region has 14 residues. The ends were cut back, 5 bases at V and 6 bases at J, with 14 bases in the middle. The germline V gene has CDR1 MNHNS and CDR2 SASEGT.

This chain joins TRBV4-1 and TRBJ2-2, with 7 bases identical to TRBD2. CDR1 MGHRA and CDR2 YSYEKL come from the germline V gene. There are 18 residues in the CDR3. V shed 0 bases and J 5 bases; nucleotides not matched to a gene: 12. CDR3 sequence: CASSQDAGGRGLTGELFF. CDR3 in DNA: TGCGCCAGCAGCCAAGATGCAGGAGGCCGGGGACTAACCGGGGAGCTGTTTTTT.

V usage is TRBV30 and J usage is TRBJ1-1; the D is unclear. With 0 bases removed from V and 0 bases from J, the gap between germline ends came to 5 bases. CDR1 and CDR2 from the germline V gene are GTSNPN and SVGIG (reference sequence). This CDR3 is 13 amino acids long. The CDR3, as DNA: TGTGCCTGGAGTGTTGGGTTGAACACTGAAGCTTTCTTT. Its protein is CAWSVGLNTEAFF.

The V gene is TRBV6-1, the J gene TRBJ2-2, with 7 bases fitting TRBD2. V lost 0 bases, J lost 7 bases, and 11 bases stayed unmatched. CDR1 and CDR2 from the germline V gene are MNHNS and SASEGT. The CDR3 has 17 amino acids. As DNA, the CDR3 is TGTGCCAGCAGTGAAGCGAAGCGGGGTTTCTTCATCGGGGAGCTGTTTTTT. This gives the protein CASSEAKRGFFIGELFF.

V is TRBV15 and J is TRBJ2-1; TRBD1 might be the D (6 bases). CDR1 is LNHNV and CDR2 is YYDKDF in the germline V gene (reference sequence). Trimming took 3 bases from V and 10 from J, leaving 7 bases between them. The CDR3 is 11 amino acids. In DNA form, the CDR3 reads TGTGCCACCAGCAGCACAGGGGAGCAGTTCTTC. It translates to CATSSTGEQFF.

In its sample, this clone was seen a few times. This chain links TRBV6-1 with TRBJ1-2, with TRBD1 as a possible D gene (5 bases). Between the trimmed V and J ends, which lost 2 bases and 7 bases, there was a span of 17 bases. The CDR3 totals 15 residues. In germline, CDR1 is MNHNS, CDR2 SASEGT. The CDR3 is CASSESPRGVSGYTF. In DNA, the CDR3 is TGTGCCAGCAGTGAAAGCCCCCGGGGGGTGAGTGGCTACACCTTC.

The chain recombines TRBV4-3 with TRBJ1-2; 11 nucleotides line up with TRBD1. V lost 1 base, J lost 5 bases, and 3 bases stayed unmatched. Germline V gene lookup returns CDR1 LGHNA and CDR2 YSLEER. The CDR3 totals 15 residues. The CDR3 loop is CASSQVGTGGYGYTF. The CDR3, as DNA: TGCGCCAGCAGCCAAGTGGGGACAGGGGGGTATGGCTACACCTTC.

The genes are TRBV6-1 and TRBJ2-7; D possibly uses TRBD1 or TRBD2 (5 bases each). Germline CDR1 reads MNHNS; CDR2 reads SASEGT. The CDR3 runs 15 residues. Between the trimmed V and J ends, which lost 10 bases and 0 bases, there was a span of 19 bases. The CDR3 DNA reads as TGTGCCACCCGAGGGATGGGGCTCCTCTCCTACGAGCAGTACTTC. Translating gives CATRGMGLLSYEQYF.

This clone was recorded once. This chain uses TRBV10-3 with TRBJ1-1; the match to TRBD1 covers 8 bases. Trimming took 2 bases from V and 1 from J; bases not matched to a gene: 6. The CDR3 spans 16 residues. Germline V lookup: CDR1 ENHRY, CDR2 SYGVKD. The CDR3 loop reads CAISEGQGAGNTEAFF. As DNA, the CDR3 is TGTGCCATCAGTGAGGGGCAGGGGGCCGGGAACACTGAAGCTTTCTTT.

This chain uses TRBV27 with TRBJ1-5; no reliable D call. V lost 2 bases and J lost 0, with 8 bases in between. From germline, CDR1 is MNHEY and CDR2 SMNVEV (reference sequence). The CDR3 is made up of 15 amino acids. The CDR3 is CASSLIFYSNQPQHF. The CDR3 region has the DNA TGTGCCAGCAGTTTAATATTCTATAGCAATCAGCCCCAGCATTTT.

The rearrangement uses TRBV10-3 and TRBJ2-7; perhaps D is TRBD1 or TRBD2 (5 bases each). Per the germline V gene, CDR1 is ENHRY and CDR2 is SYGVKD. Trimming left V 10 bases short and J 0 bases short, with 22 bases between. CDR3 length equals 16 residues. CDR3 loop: CATATARGQGSYEQYF. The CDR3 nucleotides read TGTGCCACCGCCACCGCCCGGGGCCAGGGCTCCTACGAGCAGTACTTC.

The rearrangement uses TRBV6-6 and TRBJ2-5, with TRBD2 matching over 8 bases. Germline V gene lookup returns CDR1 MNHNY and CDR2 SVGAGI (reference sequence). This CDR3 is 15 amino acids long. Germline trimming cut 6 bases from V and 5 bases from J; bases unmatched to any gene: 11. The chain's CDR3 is CASSVLGGARETQYF. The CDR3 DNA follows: TGTGCCAGCAGCGTCCTCGGGGGGGCCAGGGAGACCCAGTACTTC.

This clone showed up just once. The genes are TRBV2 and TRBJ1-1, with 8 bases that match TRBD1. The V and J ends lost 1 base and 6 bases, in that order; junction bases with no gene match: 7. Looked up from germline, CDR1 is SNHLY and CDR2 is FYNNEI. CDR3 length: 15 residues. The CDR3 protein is CASSEERQGSAEAFF. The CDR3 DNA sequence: TGTGCCAGCAGTGAAGAGCGACAGGGGAGCGCTGAAGCTTTCTTT. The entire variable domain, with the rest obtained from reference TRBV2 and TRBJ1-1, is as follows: EPEVTQTPSHQVTQMGQEVILRCVPISNHLYFYWYRQILGQKVEFLVSFYNNEISEKSEIFDDQFSVERPDGSNFTLKIRSTKLEDSAMYFCASSEERQGSAEAFFGQGTRLTVV.

The CDR3 coding sequence is TGTGCCAGCAGCACCCGGGACAGGGAAGTTGAAAAACTGTTTTTT. It translates to CASSTRDREVEKLFF. The V and J genes are TRBV5-5 and TRBJ1-4, with 9 bases aligning to TRBD1. The CDR3 runs 15 residues. From germline, CDR1 is SGHKS and CDR2 YYEKEE (reference sequence). The ends lost 4 bases at V and 7 bases at J; junction bases unmatched: 8.

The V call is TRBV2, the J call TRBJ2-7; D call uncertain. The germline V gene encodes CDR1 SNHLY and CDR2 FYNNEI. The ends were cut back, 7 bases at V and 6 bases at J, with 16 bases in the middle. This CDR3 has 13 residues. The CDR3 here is CASTELRSAEQYF. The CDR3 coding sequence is TGTGCCAGCACTGAGCTCCGGAGCGCCGAGCAGTACTTC.

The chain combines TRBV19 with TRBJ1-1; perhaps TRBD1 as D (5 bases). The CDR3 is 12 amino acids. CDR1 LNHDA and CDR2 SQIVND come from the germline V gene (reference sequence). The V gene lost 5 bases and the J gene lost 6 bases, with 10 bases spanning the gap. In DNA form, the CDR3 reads TGTGCCAGTAGTTGGAGGGGCCCTGAAGCTTTCTTT. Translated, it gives CASSWRGPEAFF.

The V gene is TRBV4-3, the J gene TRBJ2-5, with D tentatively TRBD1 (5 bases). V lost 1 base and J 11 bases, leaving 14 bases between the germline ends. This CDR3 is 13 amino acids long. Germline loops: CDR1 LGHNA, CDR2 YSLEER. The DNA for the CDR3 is TGCGCCAGCAGCCAAGGGATGGGGCCGAGACAGTACTTC. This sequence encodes CASSQGMGPRQYF.

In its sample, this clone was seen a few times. Written as DNA, the CDR3 is TGTGCCAGCAGCTTAACGGCCGCGTCGACGTCGTATGGCTACACCTTC. The encoded protein is CASSLTAASTSYGYTF. The V call is TRBV7-2, the J call TRBJ1-2; no firm D call. The CDR3 is made up of 16 amino acids. V was pared by 2 bases and J by 5 bases, with 18 bases between. Germline CDR1 reads SGHTA; CDR2 reads FQGNSA.

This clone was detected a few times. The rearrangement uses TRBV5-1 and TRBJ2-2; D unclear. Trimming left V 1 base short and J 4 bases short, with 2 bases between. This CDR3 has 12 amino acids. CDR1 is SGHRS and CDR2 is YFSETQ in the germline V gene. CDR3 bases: TGCGCCAGCAGCTTGACCACCGGGGAGCTGTTTTTT. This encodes CASSLTTGELFF. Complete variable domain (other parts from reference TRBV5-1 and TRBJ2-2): KAGVTQTPRYLIKTRGQQVTLSCSPISGHRSVSWYQQTPGQGLQFLFEYFSETQRNKGNFPGRFSGRQFSNSRSEMNVSTLELGDSALYLCASSLTTGELFFGEGSRLTVL.